This T cell receptor beta chain appears in the sequencing data of a study of blood T cell repertoires in COVID-19. Sequencing was performed with immunoSEQ multiplex PCR; in TCRdb, only in-frame clones are kept and a portion is missing. Of 200,000 to 300,000 clones in the sample, approximately 80% are singletons; the top ten hold around 4%. Trimming left V 5 bases short and J 0 bases short, with 10 bases between. From germline, CDR1 is LNHDA and CDR2 SQIVND (reference sequence). The CDR3 contains 14 residues. The J gene is TRBJ1-1, the V gene TRBV19, with D perhaps matching TRBD1 (5 bases). This receptor was taken from a man aged 60 to 75 with acute or convalescent COVID-19. Sequenced material: peripheral blood. The DNA for the CDR3 is TGTGCCAGTAGTTCCCACAGGATGAACACTGAAGCTTTCTTT. Translation: CASSSHRMNTEAFF.